The present T cell receptor beta chain was sequenced within a study of identical twins. J gave up 2 bases and V 6 bases, and 6 bases lay outside the gene matches. CDR3 length equals 13 residues. The germline gives CDR1 SQVTM, CDR2 ANQGSEA. TCRdb re-called the 5' RACE reads with MiXCR, one entry per CDR3 protein. Of approximately 1.8 million distinct CDR3 sequences listed, 25% to 35% are singletons. At least ten counts were recorded for this clonotype. The receptor was derived from a newborn girl in good health. Sequenced sample: cord blood. This chain uses TRBV29-1 with TRBJ2-7, with TRBD1 matching 8 bases. The CDR3 nucleotides are TGCAGCGTGGAGGGACAGGCGACCTACGAGCAGTACTTC. Translating it yields CSVEGQATYEQYF.